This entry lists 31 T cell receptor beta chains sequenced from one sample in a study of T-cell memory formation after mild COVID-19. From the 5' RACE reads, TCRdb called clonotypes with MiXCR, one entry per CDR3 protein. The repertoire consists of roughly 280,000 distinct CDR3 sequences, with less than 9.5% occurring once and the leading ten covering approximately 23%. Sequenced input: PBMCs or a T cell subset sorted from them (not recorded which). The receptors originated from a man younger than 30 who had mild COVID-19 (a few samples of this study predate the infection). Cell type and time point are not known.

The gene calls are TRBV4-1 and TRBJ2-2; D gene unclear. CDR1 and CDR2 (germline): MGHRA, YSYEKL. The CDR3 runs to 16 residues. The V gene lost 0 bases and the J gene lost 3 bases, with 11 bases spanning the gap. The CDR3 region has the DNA TGCGCCAGCAGCCAAGATATGAGCGTACACACCGGGGAGCTGTTTTTT. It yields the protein CASSQDMSVHTGELFF.

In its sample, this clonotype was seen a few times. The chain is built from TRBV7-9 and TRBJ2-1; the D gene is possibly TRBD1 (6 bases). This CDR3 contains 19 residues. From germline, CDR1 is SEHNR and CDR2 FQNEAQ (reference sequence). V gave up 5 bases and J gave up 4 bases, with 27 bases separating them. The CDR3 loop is CASSPGFRDTTYVYNEQFF. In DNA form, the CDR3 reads TGTGCCAGCAGCCCAGGATTCCGGGACACTACGTACGTATACAATGAGCAGTTCTTC.

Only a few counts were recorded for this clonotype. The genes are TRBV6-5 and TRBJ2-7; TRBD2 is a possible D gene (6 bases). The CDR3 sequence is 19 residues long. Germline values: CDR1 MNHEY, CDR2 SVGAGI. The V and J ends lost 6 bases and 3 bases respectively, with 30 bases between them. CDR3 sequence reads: CASSQLMGVTGEPYYEQYF. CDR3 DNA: TGTGCCAGCAGCCAATTGATGGGGGTTACGGGGGAACCCTACTACGAGCAGTACTTC.

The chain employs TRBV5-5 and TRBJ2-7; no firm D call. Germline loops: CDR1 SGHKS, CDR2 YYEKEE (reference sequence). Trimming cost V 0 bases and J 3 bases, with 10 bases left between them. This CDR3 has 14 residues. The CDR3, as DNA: TGTGCCAGCAGCTTGGCCGTTGGGGACTACGAGCAGTACTTC. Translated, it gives CASSLAVGDYEQYF.

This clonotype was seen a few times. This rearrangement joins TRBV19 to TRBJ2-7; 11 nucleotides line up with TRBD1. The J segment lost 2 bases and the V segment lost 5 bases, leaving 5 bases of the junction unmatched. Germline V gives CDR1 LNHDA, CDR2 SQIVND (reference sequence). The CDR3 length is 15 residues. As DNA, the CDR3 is TGTGCCAGTAGTGCCCGGGACAGGGGGACCTACGAGCAGTACTTC. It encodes CASSARDRGTYEQYF.

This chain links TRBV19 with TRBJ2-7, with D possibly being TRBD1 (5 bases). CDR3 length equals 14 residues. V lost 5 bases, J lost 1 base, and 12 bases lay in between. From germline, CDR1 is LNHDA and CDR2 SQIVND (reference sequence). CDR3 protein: CASSPQVSSYEQYF. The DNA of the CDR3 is TGTGCCAGTAGTCCACAGGTTTCATCCTACGAGCAGTACTTC.

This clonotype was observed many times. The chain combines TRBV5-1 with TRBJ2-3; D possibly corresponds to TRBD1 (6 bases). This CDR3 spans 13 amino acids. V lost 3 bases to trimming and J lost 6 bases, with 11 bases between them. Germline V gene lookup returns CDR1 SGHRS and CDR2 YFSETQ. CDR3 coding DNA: TGCGCCAGCAGCTCACAGGGTAGCGATACGCAGTATTTT. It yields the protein CASSSQGSDTQYF.

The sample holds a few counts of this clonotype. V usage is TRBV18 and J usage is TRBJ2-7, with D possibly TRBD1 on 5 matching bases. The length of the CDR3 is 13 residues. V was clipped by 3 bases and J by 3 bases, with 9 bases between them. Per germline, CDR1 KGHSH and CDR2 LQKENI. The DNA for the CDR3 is TGTGCCAGCTCACCGGCGGACAACTACGAGCAGTACGTC. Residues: CASSPADNYEQYV.

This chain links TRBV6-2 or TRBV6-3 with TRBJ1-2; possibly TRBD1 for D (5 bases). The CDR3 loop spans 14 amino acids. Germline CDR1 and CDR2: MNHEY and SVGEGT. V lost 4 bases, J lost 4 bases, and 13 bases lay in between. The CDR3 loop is CASSSRDLSYGYTF. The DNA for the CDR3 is TGTGCCAGCAGTTCTCGGGACCTCAGCTATGGCTACACCTTC.

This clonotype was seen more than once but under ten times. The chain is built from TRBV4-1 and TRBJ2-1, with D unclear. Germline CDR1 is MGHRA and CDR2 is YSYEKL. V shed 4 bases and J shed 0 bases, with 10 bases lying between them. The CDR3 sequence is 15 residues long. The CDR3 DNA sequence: TGCGCCAGCAGCCCTGGACGGAGCTCCTACAATGAGCAGTTCTTC. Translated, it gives CASSPGRSSYNEQFF.

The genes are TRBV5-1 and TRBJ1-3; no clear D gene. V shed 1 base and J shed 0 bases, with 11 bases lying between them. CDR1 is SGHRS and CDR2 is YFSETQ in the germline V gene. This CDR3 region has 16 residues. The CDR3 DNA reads TGCGCCAGCAGCTTGAACCCCGGGGACTCTGGAAACACCATATATTTT. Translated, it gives CASSLNPGDSGNTIYF.

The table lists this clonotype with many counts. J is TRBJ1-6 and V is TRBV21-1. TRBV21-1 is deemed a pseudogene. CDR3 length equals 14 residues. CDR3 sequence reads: CASSSRQTSSPLHF. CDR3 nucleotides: TGTGCCAGCAGCAGCCGTCAGACAAGTTCACCCCTCCACTTT.

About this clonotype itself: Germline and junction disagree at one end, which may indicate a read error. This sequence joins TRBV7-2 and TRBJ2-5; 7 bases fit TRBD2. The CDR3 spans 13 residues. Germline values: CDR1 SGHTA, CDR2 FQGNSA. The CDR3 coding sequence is TGTGCCAGCAGCTACCCCGGGCAGGCTGGGGGGGACTTC. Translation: CASSYPGQAGGDF.

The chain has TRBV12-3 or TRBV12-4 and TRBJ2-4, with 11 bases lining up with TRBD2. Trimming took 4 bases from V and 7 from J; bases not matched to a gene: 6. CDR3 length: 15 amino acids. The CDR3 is CASSSIAGGLNIQYF. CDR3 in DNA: TGTGCCAGCAGTTCGATAGCGGGGGGGCTGAACATTCAGTACTTC.

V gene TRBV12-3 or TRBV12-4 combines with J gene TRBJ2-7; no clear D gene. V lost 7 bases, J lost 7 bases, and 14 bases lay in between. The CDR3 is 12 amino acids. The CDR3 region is CASTLSAGEQYF. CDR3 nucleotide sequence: TGTGCCAGCACCCTGTCCGCCGGGGAGCAGTACTTC.

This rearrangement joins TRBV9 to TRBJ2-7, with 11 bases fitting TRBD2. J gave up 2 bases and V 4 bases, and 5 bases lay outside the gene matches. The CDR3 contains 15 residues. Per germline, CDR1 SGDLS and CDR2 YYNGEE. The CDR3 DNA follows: TGTGCCAGCAGCCCGACTAGCGGGGATCCCTACGAGCAGTACTTC. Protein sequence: CASSPTSGDPYEQYF.

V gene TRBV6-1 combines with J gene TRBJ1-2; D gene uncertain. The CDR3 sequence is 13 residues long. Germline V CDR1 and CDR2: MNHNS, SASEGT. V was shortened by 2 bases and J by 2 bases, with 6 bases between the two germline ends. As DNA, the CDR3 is TGTGCCAGCAGTGAACTAGGGAACTATGGCTACACCTTC. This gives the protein CASSELGNYGYTF.

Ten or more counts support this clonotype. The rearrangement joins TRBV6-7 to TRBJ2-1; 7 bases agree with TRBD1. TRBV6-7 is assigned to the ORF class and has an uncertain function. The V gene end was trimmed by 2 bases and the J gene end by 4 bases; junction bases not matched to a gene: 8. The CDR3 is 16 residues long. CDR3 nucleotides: TGTGCCAGCAGTTACGTGGCTAGGGGGCTTTACAATGAGCAGTTCTTC. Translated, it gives CASSYVARGLYNEQFF.

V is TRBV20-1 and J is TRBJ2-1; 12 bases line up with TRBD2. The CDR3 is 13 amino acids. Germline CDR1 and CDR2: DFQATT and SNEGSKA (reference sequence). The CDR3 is CVRTSGAHNEQFF. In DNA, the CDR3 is TGCGTCAGGACTAGCGGGGCTCACAATGAGCAGTTCTTC.

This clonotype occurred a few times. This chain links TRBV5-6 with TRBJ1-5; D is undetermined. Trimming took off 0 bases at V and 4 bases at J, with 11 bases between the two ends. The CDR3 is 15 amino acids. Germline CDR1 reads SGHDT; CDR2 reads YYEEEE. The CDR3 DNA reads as TGTGCCAGCAGCTTGGCTCGTCGGCAGAATCAGCCCCAGCATTTT. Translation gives CASSLARRQNQPQHF.

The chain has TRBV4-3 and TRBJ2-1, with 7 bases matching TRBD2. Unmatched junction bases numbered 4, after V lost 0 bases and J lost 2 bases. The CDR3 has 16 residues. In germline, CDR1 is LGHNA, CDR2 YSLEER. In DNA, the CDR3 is TGCGCCAGCAGCCAAGACATGAGCGGGGCCTACAATGAGCAGTTCTTC. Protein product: CASSQDMSGAYNEQFF.

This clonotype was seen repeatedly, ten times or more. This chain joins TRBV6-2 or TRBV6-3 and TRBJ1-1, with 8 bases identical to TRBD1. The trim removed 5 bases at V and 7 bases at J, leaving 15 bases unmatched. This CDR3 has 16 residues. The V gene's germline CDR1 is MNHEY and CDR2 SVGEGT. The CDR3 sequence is CASSPRTGPSQGEAFF. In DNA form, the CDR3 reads TGTGCCAGCAGTCCCCGGACAGGGCCAAGTCAGGGTGAAGCTTTCTTT.

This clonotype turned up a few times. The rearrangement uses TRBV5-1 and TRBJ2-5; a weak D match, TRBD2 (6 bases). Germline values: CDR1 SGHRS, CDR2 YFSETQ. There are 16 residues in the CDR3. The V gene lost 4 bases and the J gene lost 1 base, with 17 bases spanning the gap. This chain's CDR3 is CASSPSRGGVQETQYF. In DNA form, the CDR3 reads TGCGCCAGCAGCCCCTCGCGAGGAGGGGTCCAAGAGACCCAGTACTTC.

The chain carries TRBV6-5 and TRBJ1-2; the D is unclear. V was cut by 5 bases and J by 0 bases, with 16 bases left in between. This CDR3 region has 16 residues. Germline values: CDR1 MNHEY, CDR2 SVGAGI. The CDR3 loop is CASSLVDSSANYGYTF. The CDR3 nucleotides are TGTGCCAGCAGTCTGGTGGATTCTTCCGCTAACTATGGCTACACCTTC.

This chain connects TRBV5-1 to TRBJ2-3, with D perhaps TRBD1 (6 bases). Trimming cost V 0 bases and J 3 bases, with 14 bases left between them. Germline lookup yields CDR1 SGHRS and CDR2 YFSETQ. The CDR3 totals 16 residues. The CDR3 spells CASSLVAGGGTDTQYF. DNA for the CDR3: TGCGCCAGCAGCTTGGTAGCTGGGGGCGGGACAGATACGCAGTATTTT.

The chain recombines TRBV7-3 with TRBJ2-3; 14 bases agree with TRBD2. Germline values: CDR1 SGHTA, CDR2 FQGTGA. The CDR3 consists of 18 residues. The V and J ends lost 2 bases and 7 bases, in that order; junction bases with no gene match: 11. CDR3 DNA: TGTGCCAGCAGCTTATCTCCGGGACTAGCGGGAGAAGTGAATACGCAGTATTTT. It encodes CASSLSPGLAGEVNTQYF.

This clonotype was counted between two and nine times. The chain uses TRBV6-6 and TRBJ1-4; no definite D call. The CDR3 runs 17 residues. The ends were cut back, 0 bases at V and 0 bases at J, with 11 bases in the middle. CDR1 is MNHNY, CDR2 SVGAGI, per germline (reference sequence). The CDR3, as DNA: TGTGCCAGCAGTTACTCGATTCCCGGGACAACTAATGAAAAACTGTTTTTT. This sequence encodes CASSYSIPGTTNEKLFF.

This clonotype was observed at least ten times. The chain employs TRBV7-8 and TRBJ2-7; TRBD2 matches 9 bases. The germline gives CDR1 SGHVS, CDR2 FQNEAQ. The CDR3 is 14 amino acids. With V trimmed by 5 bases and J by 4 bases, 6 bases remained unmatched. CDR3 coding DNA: TGTGCCAGCAGCGCCGGAACTAGCGGGTACGAGCAGTACTTC. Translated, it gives CASSAGTSGYEQYF.

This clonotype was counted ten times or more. DNA of the CDR3: TGTGCCAGCAGCAAACAGGGGAGCACAGATACGCAGTATTTT. Its protein product is CASSKQGSTDTQYF. The chain joins TRBV12-3 or TRBV12-4 to TRBJ2-3; 7 nucleotides line up with TRBD1. V shed 6 bases and J 0 bases; nucleotides not matched to a gene: 3. This CDR3 has 14 residues.

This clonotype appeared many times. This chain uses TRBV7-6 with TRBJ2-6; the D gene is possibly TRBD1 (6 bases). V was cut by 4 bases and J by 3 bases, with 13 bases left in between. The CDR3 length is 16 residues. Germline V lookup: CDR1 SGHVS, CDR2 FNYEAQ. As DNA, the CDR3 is TGTGCCAGCAGCTCTAGATCAGGGGTTGGGGCCAACGTCCTGACTTTC. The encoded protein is CASSSRSGVGANVLTF.

The CDR3 spells CSARGAGPYGYTF. CDR3 DNA: TGCAGTGCTAGAGGTGCCGGTCCCTATGGCTACACCTTC. The V and J genes are TRBV20-1 and TRBJ1-2; D is ambiguous. Between the trimmed V and J ends, which lost 1 base and 4 bases, there was a span of 10 bases. Per germline, CDR1 DFQATT and CDR2 SNEGSKA (reference sequence). This CDR3 has 13 amino acids.